Listed here are 27 T cell receptor beta chains from one sample, sequenced in a study of Ad26.COV2.S vaccination and SARS-CoV-2 variants. The method was immunoSEQ multiplex PCR; TCRdb's version includes in-frame clones alone and lacks a portion of them. There are roughly 700,000 clones in the sample; roughly 90% occur only once, and over 1.3% lies in the top ten. The sample's treatment: around 19 received Ad26.COV2.S at low or high dose, single or two shots; about 5 received placebo; per-sample allocation not given. Collection of samples fell on day 63 after the first vaccine or placebo injection. Sequenced here: peripheral blood, sampled in a trial of Ad26.COV2.S vaccine versus placebo. The receptors were gathered from a person between 18 and 59 years old who received the Ad26.COV2.S COVID-19 vaccine or a placebo.

The rearrangement links TRBV13 to TRBJ1-6, with D perhaps TRBD1 (5 bases). V lost 1 base, J lost 7 bases, and 11 bases lay in between. The CDR3 contains 15 residues. The germline gives CDR1 PRHDT, CDR2 FYEKMQ (reference sequence). The CDR3 nucleotides are TGTGCCAGCAGCTTAGCCCGGGGCGGCAATTCACCCCTCCACTTT. The encoded protein is CASSLARGGNSPLHF.

This chain links TRBV5-1 with TRBJ2-3, with 9 bases lining up with TRBD2. With 7 bases clipped from V and 2 bases from J, the junction kept 5 bases outside the gene matches. The CDR3 length is 14 residues. Germline V lookup: CDR1 SGHRS, CDR2 YFSETQ. The CDR3 loop is CASGTSGHTDTQYF. The DNA for the CDR3 is TGCGCCAGCGGCACTAGCGGGCACACAGATACGCAGTATTTT. Supplemented by reference TRBV5-1 and TRBJ2-3, the full variable domain reads KAGVTQTPRYLIKTRGQQVTLSCSPISGHRSVSWYQQTPGQGLQFLFEYFSETQRNKGNFPGRFSGRQFSNSRSEMNVSTLELGDSALYLCASGTSGHTDTQYFGPGTRLTVL.

In DNA, the CDR3 is TGTGCCAGCAGCCCAGGGACATGGGTTGAAAAACTGTTTTTT. Translation gives CASSPGTWVEKLFF. The gene calls are TRBV3-1 (or the pseudogene TRBV3-2) and TRBJ1-4; possibly TRBD1 for D (6 bases). Germline CDR1 is LGHDT and CDR2 is YNNKEL (reference sequence). The CDR3 contains 14 residues. V lost 4 bases, J lost 7 bases, and 13 bases lay in between.

CDR3 sequence (DNA): TGTGCCAGCATCCGACTGAGGGTAGGAGAGACCCAGTACTTC. Its translation is CASIRLRVGETQYF. The V and J genes are TRBV6-6 and TRBJ2-5; D is perhaps TRBD2 (5 bases). The CDR3 loop spans 14 amino acids. The V end lost 7 bases, the J end lost 4 bases, and 16 bases lay between the germline ends. The germline V gene encodes CDR1 MNHNY and CDR2 SVGAGI (reference sequence).

This chain links TRBV5-5 with TRBJ2-7; D uncertain. The germline CDR1 and CDR2 sequences are SGHKS and YYEKEE (reference sequence). Deletions cut 3 bases from V and 0 bases from J, with 7 bases between. The CDR3 is 13 amino acids. In DNA form, the CDR3 reads TGTGCCAGCAGCTCCATGAGCTCCTACGAGCAGTACTTC. This gives the protein CASSSMSSYEQYF.

The chain links TRBV11-2 to TRBJ2-7; 13 bases are a match to TRBD2. Germline V gene data show CDR1 as SGHAT and CDR2 as FQNNGV. The J segment lost 2 bases and the V segment lost 7 bases, leaving 8 bases of the junction unmatched. The CDR3 loop spans 16 amino acids. The CDR3 protein is CASTSTSGRYPYEQYF. The CDR3 nucleotides are TGTGCCAGCACCTCGACTAGCGGGAGGTACCCCTACGAGCAGTACTTC. The variable domain in full, completed from reference TRBV11-2 and TRBJ2-7, reads EAGVAQSPRYKIIEKRQSVAFWCNPISGHATLYWYQQILGQGPKLLIQFQNNGVVDDSQLPKDRFSAERLKGVDSTLKIQPAKLEDSAVYLCASTSTSGRYPYEQYFGPGTRLTVT.

The V call is TRBV3-1 (or the pseudogene TRBV3-2), the J call TRBJ2-1, with 10 positions matching TRBD2. V lost 5 bases to trimming and J lost 7 bases; unmatched junction nucleotides: 8. Germline CDR1 reads LGHDT; CDR2 reads YNNKEL (reference sequence). The length of the CDR3 is 15 residues. The chain's CDR3 is CASSASGRALNEQFF. DNA of the CDR3: TGTGCCAGCAGCGCGAGCGGGAGGGCCCTAAATGAGCAGTTCTTC.

The CDR3 here is CASNRDNGNTIYF. The CDR3 nucleotides read TGTGCCAGCAATCGGGACAACGGAAACACCATATATTTT. J is TRBJ1-3 and V is TRBV2, with a possible D match to TRBD1 (6 bases). Germline V gives CDR1 SNHLY, CDR2 FYNNEI. There are 13 residues in the CDR3. Trimming took off 7 bases at V and 4 bases at J, with 11 bases between the two ends. Drawing the rest from reference TRBV2 and TRBJ1-3, the complete variable domain is EPEVTQTPSHQVTQMGQEVILRCVPISNHLYFYWYRQILGQKVEFLVSFYNNEISEKSEIFDDQFSVERPDGSNFTLKIRSTKLEDSAMYFCASNRDNGNTIYFGEGSWLTVV.

This chain links TRBV15 with TRBJ2-3; D unresolved. CDR3 length: 13 amino acids. CDR1 and CDR2 (germline): LNHNV, YYDKDF (reference sequence). With 1 base removed from V and 6 bases from J, the gap between germline ends came to 8 bases. The CDR3 is CATSRGHGDTQYF. As DNA, the CDR3 is TGTGCCACCAGCAGAGGACATGGGGATACGCAGTATTTT.

V and J are TRBV9 and TRBJ2-1, with D uncertain. V was shortened by 1 base and J by 9 bases, with 11 bases between the two germline ends. Germline lookup yields CDR1 SGDLS and CDR2 YYNGEE. The CDR3 length is 13 residues. This chain's CDR3 is CASSVSSYGEQFF. Here the CDR3 DNA reads TGTGCCAGCAGCGTATCTAGTTACGGTGAGCAGTTCTTC.

The chain couples TRBV2 to TRBJ2-7, with 9 positions matching TRBD1. The length of the CDR3 is 14 residues. The V and J ends lost 5 bases and 2 bases, in that order; junction bases with no gene match: 4. The V gene's germline CDR1 is SNHLY and CDR2 FYNNEI. Here the CDR3 DNA reads TGTGCCAGCAGTACCGGGACAGGGCCCTACGAGCAGTACTTC. This gives the protein CASSTGTGPYEQYF.

This chain joins TRBV29-1 and TRBJ2-3, with 10 bases identical to TRBD1. The length of the CDR3 is 13 residues. V lost 7 bases and J lost 6; bases outside the gene matches: 7. Germline assignment: CDR1 SQVTM and CDR2 ANQGSEA. In DNA, the CDR3 is TGCAGCGCCTGGACAGGGGGGAAGGATACGCAGTATTTT. Protein product: CSAWTGGKDTQYF.

The rearrangement uses TRBV12-3 or TRBV12-4 and TRBJ1-6; a weak D match, TRBD1 (5 bases). The CDR3 totals 13 residues. The V end was cut by 2 bases, the J end by 8 bases, with 7 bases between. For the CDR3, the DNA is TGTGCCAGCAGTTTACGGGGGGATTCACCCCTCCACTTT. It translates to CASSLRGDSPLHF.

In the case of this clone: Germline and junction disagree at one end, which may indicate a read error. The rearrangement joins TRBV6-2 or TRBV6-3 to TRBJ2-1; D gene ambiguous. The length of the CDR3 is 13 residues. CDR1 and CDR2 from the germline V gene are MNHEY and SVGEGT. CDR3 region: CACSSGPWNEQFF. The CDR3 nucleotides are TGTGCCTGCAGCTCAGGCCCGTGGAATGAGCAGTTCTTC.

This clone showed up just a few times. The V call is TRBV7-2, the J call TRBJ1-5; 8 nucleotides match TRBD1. Germline loops: CDR1 SGHTA, CDR2 FQGNSA. The CDR3 has 14 residues. With 3 bases clipped from V and 7 bases from J, the junction kept 5 bases outside the gene matches. This CDR3 reads CASSLVGTGQPQHF. The CDR3, as DNA: TGTGCCAGCAGCTTGGTAGGGACAGGACAGCCCCAGCATTTT.

This chain connects TRBV27 to TRBJ2-5; 8 bases agree with TRBD2. J was trimmed by 1 base and V by 2 bases; bases with no gene match: 9. Germline CDR1 MNHEY, CDR2 SMNVEV (reference sequence). The CDR3 is 17 amino acids. This CDR3 is CASSLGPGRGFQETQYF. The CDR3 region has the DNA TGTGCCAGCAGTTTAGGCCCCGGGAGGGGGTTCCAAGAGACCCAGTACTTC.

This clone was counted once. This chain uses TRBV11-3 with TRBJ2-2; D gene unclear. Trimming shortened V by 5 bases and J by 8 bases, and 6 bases separated the two germline ends. The CDR3 runs 11 residues. The germline V gene has CDR1 SGHNT and CDR2 YENEEA. CDR3 sequence (DNA): TGTGCCAGCAGCGAAATGGGGGAGCTGTTTTTT. Protein sequence: CASSEMGELFF.

The chain uses TRBV27 and TRBJ2-5; no definite D call. The CDR3 spans 14 residues. Germline V gives CDR1 MNHEY, CDR2 SMNVEV (reference sequence). Trimming removed 4 bases from V and 8 bases from J, with 17 bases in between. This CDR3 is CASSSSTSRATQYF. In DNA form, the CDR3 reads TGTGCCAGCAGTTCCTCCACCTCCCGGGCTACCCAGTACTTC.

The CDR3: CASSLDGTTQETQYF. The CDR3 DNA reads as TGTGCCAGCAGCCTCGACGGGACGACCCAAGAGACCCAGTACTTC. The chain employs TRBV25-1 and TRBJ2-5, with D tentatively TRBD1 or TRBD2 (5 bases each). Per the germline V gene, CDR1 is MGHDK and CDR2 is SYGVNS. V was shortened by 6 bases and J by 1 base, with 15 bases between the two germline ends. The CDR3 has 15 amino acids.

This rearrangement joins TRBV19 to TRBJ1-4, with TRBD1 identical over 7 bases. The CDR3 is 16 residues long. Unmatched junction bases numbered 9, after V lost 5 bases and J lost 3 bases. CDR1 is LNHDA and CDR2 is SQIVND in the germline V gene (reference sequence). CDR3 loop: CASSPRGQPPNEKLFF. The CDR3 nucleotides read TGTGCCAGTAGTCCAAGGGGACAGCCTCCTAATGAAAAACTGTTTTTT.

The rearrangement links TRBV2 to TRBJ2-3, with TRBD2 identical over 11 bases. The CDR3 runs to 17 residues. Germline V lookup: CDR1 SNHLY, CDR2 FYNNEI. J lost 6 bases, V lost 1 base, and 9 bases had no gene match. The CDR3 here is CASSEVASGGSRDTQYF. CDR3 nucleotide sequence: TGTGCCAGCAGTGAAGTCGCTAGCGGGGGGAGCCGGGATACGCAGTATTTT.

This rearrangement joins TRBV5-6 to TRBJ1-5; D remains unclear. V dropped 4 bases and J dropped 1 base, with 12 bases sitting between them. The length of the CDR3 is 15 residues. Germline loops: CDR1 SGHDT, CDR2 YYEEEE. The CDR3 coding sequence is TGTGCCAGCAGCCCAAAGGCACAGAGCAATCAGCCCCAGCATTTT. It yields the protein CASSPKAQSNQPQHF.

A single count supports this clone. The J gene is TRBJ1-4, the V gene TRBV3-1 (or the pseudogene TRBV3-2); D gene unclear. The germline V gene encodes CDR1 LGHDT and CDR2 YNNKEL (reference sequence). Trimming stripped 1 base from V and 7 bases from J, with 7 bases between. The CDR3 covers 13 residues. DNA of the CDR3: TGTGCCAGCAGCCAAGGGGCTGGTGAAAAACTGTTTTTT. Amino acids: CASSQGAGEKLFF.

The J gene is TRBJ2-2, the V gene TRBV6-5; D ambiguous. CDR1 MNHEY and CDR2 SVGAGI come from the germline V gene. The V end lost 5 bases, the J end lost 0 bases, and 10 bases lay between the germline ends. The length of the CDR3 is 15 residues. The CDR3 DNA sequence: TGTGCCAGCAGTACGGATCCCGCGAACACCGGGGAGCTGTTTTTT. Residues: CASSTDPANTGELFF.

The chain combines TRBV30 with TRBJ1-4, with 11 bases matching TRBD1. This CDR3 comprises 11 residues. In germline, CDR1 is GTSNPN, CDR2 SVGIG (reference sequence). The CDR3 region is CGGTGGEKLFF. The CDR3 DNA reads as TGTGGGGGGACAGGGGGTGAAAAACTGTTTTTT.

The chain links TRBV7-2 to TRBJ2-3; 11 nucleotides match TRBD2. The germline CDR1 and CDR2 sequences are SGHTA and FQGNSA. This CDR3 has 16 residues. J lost 5 bases, V lost 5 bases, and 9 bases had no gene match. This chain's CDR3 is CASSPTSGGRGDTQYF. The CDR3 DNA is TGTGCCAGCAGCCCCACTAGCGGGGGCCGGGGAGATACGCAGTATTTT. Variable domain in full (rest from reference TRBV7-2 and TRBJ2-3): GAGVSQSPSNKVTEKGKDVELRCDPISGHTALYWYRQSLGQGLEFLIYFQGNSAPDKSGLPSDRFSAERTGGSVSTLTIQRTQQEDSAVYLCASSPTSGGRGDTQYFGPGTRLTVL.

The rearrangement joins TRBV5-1 to TRBJ1-2; D is perhaps TRBD1 (6 bases). This CDR3 contains 14 residues. Trimming removed 6 bases from V and 10 bases from J, with 22 bases in between. The germline V gene encodes CDR1 SGHRS and CDR2 YFSETQ. This chain's CDR3 is CASTADGTLSDYTF. Written as DNA, the CDR3 is TGCGCCAGCACCGCGGACGGGACACTATCCGACTACACCTTC.